A selection of T cell receptor beta chains follows, all from one sample in a study of T cell responses to AZD1222 COVID-19 vaccine. TCRdb's copy holds only in-frame clones and misses some; the assay was immunoSEQ multiplex PCR. The profile covers about 86,000 clones, with 90% appearing a single time and about 3% taken by the ten largest. Material: peripheral blood, obtained on day 0 of AZD1222 vaccination. These receptors came from an adult in good health. Each CDR3 is given with its conserved first and last residue. A D gene is named only where the DNA matches it firmly. Where a row states a size, it is once, few, many or the class of an expanded clone; other rows omit it.

. TRBJ1-2 . TRBV2 14 CASSVQPSNYGYTF TGTGCCAGCAGTGTCCAGCCGTCTAACTATGGCTACACCTTC
. TRBJ1-2 . TRBV23-1 12 CASSTRGDGYTF TGCGCCAGCAGTACACGGGGGGATGGCTACACCTTC
. TRBJ2-1 . TRBV2 15 CASSESSSSYNEQFF TGTGCCAGCAGTGAATCGAGTAGCTCCTACAATGAGCAGTTCTTC
. TRBJ2-1 . TRBV19 14 CASSLSGTYNEQFF TGTGCCAGTAGTTTGTCAGGGACCTACAATGAGCAGTTCTTC
TRBD1 TRBJ2-1 many TRBV6-5 14 CASRPGTAVNEQFF TGTGCCAGCAGGCCCGGGACAGCAGTCAATGAGCAGTTCTTC
. TRBJ2-1 . TRBV4-2 11 CASSPDNEQFF TGTGCCAGCAGCCCGGACAATGAGCAGTTCTTC
TRBD1 TRBJ1-1 . TRBV7-9 15 CASSLGTGMNTEAFF TGTGCCAGCAGCTTGGGGACAGGCATGAACACTGAAGCTTTCTTT
. TRBJ2-7 . TRBV20-1 13 CSASGQGDYEQYF TGCAGTGCTAGTGGGCAGGGAGACTACGAGCAGTACTTC
TRBD1 TRBJ2-7 few TRBV5-1 15 CASSLGWGQVTEQYF TGCGCCAGCAGCTTGGGGTGGGGACAGGTGACCGAGCAGTACTTC
TRBD1 TRBJ2-7 . TRBV5-6 14 CASSLPGTGDEQYF TGTGCCAGCAGCCTACCCGGGACAGGGGACGAGCAGTACTTC
. TRBJ2-3 . TRBV28 15 CASSLLGLLTDTQYF TGTGCCAGCAGTTTATTGGGACTCCTCACAGATACGCAGTATTTT
TRBD2 TRBJ2-3 . TRBV27 16 CASSKTSGGGTDTQYF TGTGCCAGCAGTAAGACTAGCGGGGGGGGCACAGATACGCAGTATTTT
. TRBJ2-2 . TRBV28 15 CASSFGGAVTGELFF TGTGCCAGCAGTTTCGGGGGAGCGGTCACCGGGGAGCTGTTTTTT
. TRBJ2-6 few TRBV5-5 16 CASSSGRRAGANVLTF TGTGCCAGCAGCTCCGGGAGAAGAGCGGGGGCCAACGTCCTGACTTTC
. TRBJ2-7 . TRBV29-1 11 CSVMRSYEQYF TGCAGCGTTATGAGGTCCTACGAGCAGTACTTC
. TRBJ2-7 . TRBV7-9 14 CASSLAPTDYEQYF TGTGCCAGCAGCTTGGCCCCCACGGACTACGAGCAGTACTTC
TRBD1 TRBJ1-2 . TRBV14 15 CASSQTGGKDYGYTF TGTGCCAGCAGCCAGACAGGGGGCAAAGACTATGGCTACACCTTC
TRBD1 TRBJ2-7 . TRBV5-1 16 CASSLGGQDLSYEQYF TGCGCCAGCAGCTTGGGTGGACAGGACCTGTCCTACGAGCAGTACTTC
. TRBJ1-4 . TRBV6-1 14 CASSEGGGEEKLFF TGTGCCAGCAGTGAGGGGGGGGGTGAGGAAAAACTGTTTTTT
TRBD1 TRBJ2-1 . TRBV6-6 15 CASWDRGSSYNEQFF TGTGCCAGCTGGGACAGGGGGAGCTCCTACAATGAGCAGTTCTTC
. TRBJ1-2 . TRBV28 16 CASSLISRTRNYGYTF TGTGCCAGCAGTTTAATCTCCAGGACCAGGAACTATGGCTACACCTTC
. TRBJ1-5 . TRBV21-1 17 CASSLLGRTGVFQPQHF TGTGCCAGCAGCCTACTGGGTCGGACAGGGGTGTTTCAGCCCCAGCATTTT
. TRBJ1-1 . TRBV3-1/TRBV3-2 15 CASSQERQWNTEAFF TGTGCCAGCAGCCAAGAGAGACAGTGGAACACTGAAGCTTTCTTT
TRBD2 TRBJ2-7 . TRBV9 16 CASSVGLLAGAYEQYF TGTGCCAGCAGCGTAGGTCTTCTAGCGGGAGCCTACGAGCAGTACTTC
TRBD2 TRBJ2-7 . TRBV9 15 CASSRGDGVSYEQYF TGTGCCAGCAGCCGGGGGGACGGCGTCTCCTACGAGCAGTACTTC
TRBD1 TRBJ2-2 . TRBV11-2 18 CASSLVGGQGLDTGELFF TGTGCCAGCAGCTTAGTTGGGGGACAGGGGCTGGACACCGGGGAGCTGTTTTTT
. TRBJ2-5 . TRBV12-3/TRBV12-4 13 CASRAHVQETQYF TGTGCCAGCAGGGCCCATGTACAAGAGACCCAGTACTTC
. TRBJ1-4 . TRBV5-4 16 CASSLANDPTNEKLFF TGTGCCAGCAGCTTGGCTAATGATCCAACTAATGAAAAACTGTTTTTT